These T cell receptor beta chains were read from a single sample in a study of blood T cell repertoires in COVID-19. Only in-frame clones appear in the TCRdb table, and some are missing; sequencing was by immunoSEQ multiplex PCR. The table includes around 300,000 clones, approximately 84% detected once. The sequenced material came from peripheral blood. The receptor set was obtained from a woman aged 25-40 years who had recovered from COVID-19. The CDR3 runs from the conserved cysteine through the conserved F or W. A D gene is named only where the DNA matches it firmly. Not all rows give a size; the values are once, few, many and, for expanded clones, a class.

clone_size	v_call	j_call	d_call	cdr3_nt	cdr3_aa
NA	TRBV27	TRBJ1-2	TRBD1	TGTGCCAGCAGACCAGGGGGCAACTATGGCTACACCTTC	CASRPGGNYGYTF
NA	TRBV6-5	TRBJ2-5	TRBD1	TGTGCCAGCACACGACAGGGTCAAGAGACCCAGTACTTC	CASTRQGQETQYF
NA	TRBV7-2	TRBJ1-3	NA	TGTGCCAGCAGCTTAGCTCGGGGTTCTGGAAACACCATATATTTT	CASSLARGSGNTIYF
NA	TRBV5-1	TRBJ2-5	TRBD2	TGCGCCAGCGGAAGGACTAGCGGGGCGGGGGAGACCCAGTACTTC	CASGRTSGAGETQYF
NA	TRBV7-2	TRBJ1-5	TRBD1	TGTGCCAGCAGCCAACAGGGGGTCCCTGGCAATCAGCCCCAGCATTTT	CASSQQGVPGNQPQHF
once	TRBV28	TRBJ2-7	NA	TGTGCCAGCAGTTTAGGTGCTAGTCGCTACGAGCAGTACTTC	CASSLGASRYEQYF
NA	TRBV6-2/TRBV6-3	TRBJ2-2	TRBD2	TGTGCCAGCAGTTCTACCGGGACTAGGATCACCGGGGAGCTGTTTTTT	CASSSTGTRITGELFF
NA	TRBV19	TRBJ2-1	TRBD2	TGTGCCAGTAGTATTTCGACTAGCGGATACAATGAGCAGTTCTTC	CASSISTSGYNEQFF
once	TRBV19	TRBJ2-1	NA	TGTGCCAGTATTGGACTATCTCACAATGAGCAGTTCTTC	CASIGLSHNEQFF
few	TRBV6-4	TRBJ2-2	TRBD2	TGTGCCAGCAGTGCGGGTAGCGGGGAACTCCACACCGGGGAGCTGTTTTTT	CASSAGSGELHTGELFF
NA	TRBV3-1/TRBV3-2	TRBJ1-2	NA	TGTGCCAGCAGCTCGCAGGGCTATGGCTACACCTTC	CASSSQGYGYTF
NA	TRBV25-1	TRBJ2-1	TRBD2	TGTGCCAGCAGCCCCGAGTCTAGCGGGAGGCCCCACAATGAGCAGTTCTTC	CASSPESSGRPHNEQFF
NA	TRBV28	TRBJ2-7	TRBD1	TGTGCCAGCAGCCCGATCGGACAGGGAAGCCCCTACGAGCAGTACTTC	CASSPIGQGSPYEQYF
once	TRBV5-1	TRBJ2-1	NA	TGCGCCAGCAGCATTGGGGCAGGGCGCTACAATGAGCAGTTCTTC	CASSIGAGRYNEQFF
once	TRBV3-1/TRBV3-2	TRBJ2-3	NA	TGTGCCAGCAGCCAAGGCGACTATACGCAGTATTTT	CASSQGDYTQYF
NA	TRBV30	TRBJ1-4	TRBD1	TGTGCCTGGGGGAGGGGGCAGGCGGAAAAACTGTTTTTT	CAWGRGQAEKLFF
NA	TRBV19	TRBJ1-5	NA	TGTGCCAGTAGTATAGATTCGGGGCAGCCCCAGCATTTT	CASSIDSGQPQHF
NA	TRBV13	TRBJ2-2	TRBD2	TGTGCCAGCAGTTTGACTAGCGGGGGTTCGAACACCGGGGAGCTGTTTTTT	CASSLTSGGSNTGELFF
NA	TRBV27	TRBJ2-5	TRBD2	TGTGCCAGCAGCGTTAGCGGGATGGTCCAAGAGACCCAGTACTTC	CASSVSGMVQETQYF
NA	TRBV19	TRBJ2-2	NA	TGTGCCAGTAGTATACAGGGAAGGTCCGGGGAGCTGTTTTTT	CASSIQGRSGELFF
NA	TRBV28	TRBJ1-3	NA	TGTGCCAGCAGTTTTGGGACAAACCAAAACACCATATATTTT	CASSFGTNQNTIYF
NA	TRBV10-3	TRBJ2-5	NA	TGTGCCATCAGTGGGACAGAGCAAGAGACCCAGTACTTC	CAISGTEQETQYF
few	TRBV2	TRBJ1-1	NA	TGTGCCAGCAGTGCGTTCGGGAAGAACACTGAAGCTTTCTTT	CASSAFGKNTEAFF
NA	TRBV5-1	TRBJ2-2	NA	TGCGCCAGCAGCCAAATGCGGGACGGGAAAACGGAGCTGTTTTTT	CASSQMRDGKTELFF